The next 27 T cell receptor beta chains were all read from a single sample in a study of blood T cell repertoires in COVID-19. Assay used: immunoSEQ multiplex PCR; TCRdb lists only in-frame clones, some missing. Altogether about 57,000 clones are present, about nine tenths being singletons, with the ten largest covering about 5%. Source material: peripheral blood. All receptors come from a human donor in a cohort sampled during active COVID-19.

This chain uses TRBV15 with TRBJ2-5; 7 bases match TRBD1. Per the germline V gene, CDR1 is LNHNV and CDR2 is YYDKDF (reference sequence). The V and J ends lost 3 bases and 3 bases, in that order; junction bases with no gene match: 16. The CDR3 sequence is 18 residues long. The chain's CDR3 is CATSRGRGPGPRKETQYF. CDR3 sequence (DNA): TGTGCCACCAGCAGGGGTAGGGGGCCGGGACCAAGAAAAGAGACCCAGTACTTC.

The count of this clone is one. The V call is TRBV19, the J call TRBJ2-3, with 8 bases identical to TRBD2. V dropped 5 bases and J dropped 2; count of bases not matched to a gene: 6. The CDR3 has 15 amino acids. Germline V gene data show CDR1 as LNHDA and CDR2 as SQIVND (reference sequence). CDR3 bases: TGTGCCAGTAGTTTTGGCGGGAGGCACACAGATACGCAGTATTTT. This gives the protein CASSFGGRHTDTQYF.

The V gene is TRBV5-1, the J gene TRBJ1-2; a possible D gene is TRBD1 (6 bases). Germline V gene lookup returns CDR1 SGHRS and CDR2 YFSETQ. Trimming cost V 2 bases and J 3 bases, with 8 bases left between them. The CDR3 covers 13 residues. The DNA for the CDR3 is TGCGCCAGCAGCTTCGAGGGGGACTATGGCTACACCTTC. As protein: CASSFEGDYGYTF.

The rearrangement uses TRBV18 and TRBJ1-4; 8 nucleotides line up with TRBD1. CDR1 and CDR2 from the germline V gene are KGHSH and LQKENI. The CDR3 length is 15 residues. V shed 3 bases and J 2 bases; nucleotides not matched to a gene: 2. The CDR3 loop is CASSPQGATNEKLFF. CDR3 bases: TGTGCCAGCTCACCTCAGGGGGCGACTAATGAAAAACTGTTTTTT.

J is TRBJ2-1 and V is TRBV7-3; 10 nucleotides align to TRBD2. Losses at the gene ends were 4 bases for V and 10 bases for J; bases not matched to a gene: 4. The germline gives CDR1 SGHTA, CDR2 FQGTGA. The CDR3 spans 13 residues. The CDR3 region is CASSSVLAGEQFF. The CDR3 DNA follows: TGTGCCAGCAGCTCCGTACTAGCGGGGGAGCAGTTCTTC.

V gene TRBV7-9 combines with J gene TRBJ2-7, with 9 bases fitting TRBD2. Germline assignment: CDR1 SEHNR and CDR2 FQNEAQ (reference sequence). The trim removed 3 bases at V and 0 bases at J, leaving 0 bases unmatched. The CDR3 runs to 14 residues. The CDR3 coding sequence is TGTGCCAGCAGCTTTAGCGGGAGCTCCTACGAGCAGTACTTC. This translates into CASSFSGSSYEQYF.

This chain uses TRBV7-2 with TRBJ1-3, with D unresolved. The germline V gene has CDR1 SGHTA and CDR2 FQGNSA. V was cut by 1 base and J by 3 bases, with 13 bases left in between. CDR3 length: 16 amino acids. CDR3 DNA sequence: TGTGCCAGCAGCTTAGAAAGAGGAGGTTTTGGAAACACCATATATTTT. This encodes CASSLERGGFGNTIYF.

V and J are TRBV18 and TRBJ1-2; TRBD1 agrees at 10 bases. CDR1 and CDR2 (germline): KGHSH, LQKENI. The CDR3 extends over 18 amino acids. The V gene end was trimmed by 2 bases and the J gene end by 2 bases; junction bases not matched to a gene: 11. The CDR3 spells CASSPISGQGGQNYGYTF. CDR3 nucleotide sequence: TGTGCCAGCTCACCAATCTCTGGACAGGGGGGGCAAAACTATGGCTACACCTTC.

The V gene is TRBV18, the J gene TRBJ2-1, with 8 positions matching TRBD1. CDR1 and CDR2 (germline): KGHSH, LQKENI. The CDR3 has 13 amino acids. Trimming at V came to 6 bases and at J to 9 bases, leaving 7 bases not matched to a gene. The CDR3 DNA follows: TGTGCCAGCTCCCCTCTGGACAGGGCTGAGCAGTTCTTC. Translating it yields CASSPLDRAEQFF.

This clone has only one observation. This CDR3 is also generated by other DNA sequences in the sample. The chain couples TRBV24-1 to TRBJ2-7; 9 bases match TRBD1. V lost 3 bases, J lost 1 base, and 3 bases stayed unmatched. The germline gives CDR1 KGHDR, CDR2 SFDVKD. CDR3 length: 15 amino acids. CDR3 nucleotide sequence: TGTGCCACCAGTGATCCGGGACAGGGTTCCTACGAGCAGTACTTC. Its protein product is CATSDPGQGSYEQYF.

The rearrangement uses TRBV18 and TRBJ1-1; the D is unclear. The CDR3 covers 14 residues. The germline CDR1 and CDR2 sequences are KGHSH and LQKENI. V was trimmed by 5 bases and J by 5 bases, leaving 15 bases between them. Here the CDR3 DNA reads TGTGCCAGCTCATACGCCTCCCGAGGAACTGAAGCTTTCTTT. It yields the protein CASSYASRGTEAFF.

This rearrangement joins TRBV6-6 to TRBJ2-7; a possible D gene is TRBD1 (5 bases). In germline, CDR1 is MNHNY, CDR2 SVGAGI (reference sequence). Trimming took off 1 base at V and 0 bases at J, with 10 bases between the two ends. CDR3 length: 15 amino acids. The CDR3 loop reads CASSYLGASSYEQYF. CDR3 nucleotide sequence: TGTGCCAGCAGTTACTTAGGGGCAAGCTCCTACGAGCAGTACTTC.

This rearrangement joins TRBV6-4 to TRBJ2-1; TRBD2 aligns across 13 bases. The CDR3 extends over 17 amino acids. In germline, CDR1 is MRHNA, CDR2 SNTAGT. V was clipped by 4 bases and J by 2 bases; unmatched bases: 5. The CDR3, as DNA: TGTGCCAGCAGTGGGGCTACTAGCGGGAGGGCCTACAATGAGCAGTTCTTC. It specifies CASSGATSGRAYNEQFF.

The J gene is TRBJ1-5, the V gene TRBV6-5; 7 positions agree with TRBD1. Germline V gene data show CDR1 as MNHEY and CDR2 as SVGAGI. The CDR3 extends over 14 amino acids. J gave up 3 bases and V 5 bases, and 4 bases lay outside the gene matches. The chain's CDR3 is CASSPGTDNQPQHF. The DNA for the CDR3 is TGTGCCAGCAGTCCCGGGACAGACAATCAGCCCCAGCATTTT.

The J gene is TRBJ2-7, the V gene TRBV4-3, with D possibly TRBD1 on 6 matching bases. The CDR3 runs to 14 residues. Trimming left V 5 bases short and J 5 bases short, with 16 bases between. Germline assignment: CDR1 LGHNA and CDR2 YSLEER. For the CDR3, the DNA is TGCGCCAGCAGCAAAACGGGACAAGGCCACGAGCAGTACTTC. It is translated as CASSKTGQGHEQYF.

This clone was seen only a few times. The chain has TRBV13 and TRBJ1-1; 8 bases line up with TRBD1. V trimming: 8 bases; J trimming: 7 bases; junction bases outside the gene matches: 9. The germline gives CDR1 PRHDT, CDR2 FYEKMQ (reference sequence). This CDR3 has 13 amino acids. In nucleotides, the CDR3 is TGTGCCAGCCAATTCCAGGGGGCTGGTGAAGCTTTCTTT. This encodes CASQFQGAGEAFF.

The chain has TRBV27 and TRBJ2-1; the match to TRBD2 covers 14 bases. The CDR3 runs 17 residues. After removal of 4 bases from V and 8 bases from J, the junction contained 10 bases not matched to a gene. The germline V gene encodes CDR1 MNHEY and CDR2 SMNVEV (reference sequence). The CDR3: CASSSRLAGGPVYEQFF. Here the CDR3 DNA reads TGTGCCAGCAGTTCCAGACTAGCGGGAGGGCCTGTGTATGAGCAGTTCTTC.

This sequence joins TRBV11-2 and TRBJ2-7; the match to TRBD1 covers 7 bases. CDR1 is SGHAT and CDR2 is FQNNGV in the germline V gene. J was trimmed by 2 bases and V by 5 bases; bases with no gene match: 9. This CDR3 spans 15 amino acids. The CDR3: CASSLGTAIPYEQYF. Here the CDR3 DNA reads TGTGCCAGCAGCCTCGGGACAGCGATCCCCTACGAGCAGTACTTC.

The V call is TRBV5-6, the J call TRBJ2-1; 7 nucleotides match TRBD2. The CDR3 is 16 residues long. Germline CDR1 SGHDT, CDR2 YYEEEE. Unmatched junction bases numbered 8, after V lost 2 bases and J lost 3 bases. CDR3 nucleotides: TGTGCCAGCAGCTTTGGAAGGGCTAGCGGCTACAATGAGCAGTTCTTC. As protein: CASSFGRASGYNEQFF. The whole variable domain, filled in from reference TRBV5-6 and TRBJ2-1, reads DAGVTQSPTHLIKTRGQQVTLRCSPKSGHDTVSWYQQALGQGPQFIFQYYEEEERQRGNFPDRFSGHQFPNYSSELNVNALLLGDSALYLCASSFGRASGYNEQFFGPGTRLTVL.

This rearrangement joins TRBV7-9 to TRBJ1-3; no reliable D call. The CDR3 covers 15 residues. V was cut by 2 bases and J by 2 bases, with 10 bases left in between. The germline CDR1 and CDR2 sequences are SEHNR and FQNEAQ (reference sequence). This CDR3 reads CASSLSGEPGNTIYF. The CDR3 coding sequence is TGTGCCAGCAGCTTATCAGGTGAACCTGGAAACACCATATATTTT.

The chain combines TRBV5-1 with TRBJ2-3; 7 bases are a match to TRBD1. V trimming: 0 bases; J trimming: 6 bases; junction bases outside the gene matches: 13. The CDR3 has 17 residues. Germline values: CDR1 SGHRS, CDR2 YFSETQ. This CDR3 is CASSLGLTGIGADTQYF. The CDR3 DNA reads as TGCGCCAGCAGCTTGGGATTGACAGGGATTGGGGCGGATACGCAGTATTTT.

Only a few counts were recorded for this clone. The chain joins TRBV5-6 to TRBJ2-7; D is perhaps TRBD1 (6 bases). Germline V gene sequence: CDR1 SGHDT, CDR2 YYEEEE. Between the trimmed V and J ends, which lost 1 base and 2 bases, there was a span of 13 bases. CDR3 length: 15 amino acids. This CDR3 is CASSLKRTVTYEQYF. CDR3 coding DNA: TGTGCCAGCAGCTTGAAAAGGACAGTGACCTACGAGCAGTACTTC.

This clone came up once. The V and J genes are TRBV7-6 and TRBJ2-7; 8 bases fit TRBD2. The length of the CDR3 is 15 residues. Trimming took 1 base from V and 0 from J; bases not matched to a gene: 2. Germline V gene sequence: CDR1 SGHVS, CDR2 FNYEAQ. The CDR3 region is CASSLGGGSSYEQYF. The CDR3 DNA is TGTGCCAGCAGCTTAGGCGGGGGGTCCTCCTACGAGCAGTACTTC.

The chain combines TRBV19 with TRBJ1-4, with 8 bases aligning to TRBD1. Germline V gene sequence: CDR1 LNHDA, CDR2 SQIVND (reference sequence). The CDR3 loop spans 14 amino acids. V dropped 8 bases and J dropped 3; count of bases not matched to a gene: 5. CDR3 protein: CASCQGAANEKLFF. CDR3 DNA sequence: TGTGCCAGTTGCCAGGGGGCGGCTAATGAAAAACTGTTTTTT.

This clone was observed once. The CDR3 bases are TGCGCCAGCAGCCCCGGAGGGGTAAACTACAATGAGCAGTTCTTC. It specifies CASSPGGVNYNEQFF. J is TRBJ2-1 and V is TRBV5-1, with D possibly matching TRBD2 (6 bases). This CDR3 spans 15 amino acids. CDR1 and CDR2 from the germline V gene are SGHRS and YFSETQ. V was pared by 4 bases and J by 3 bases, with 14 bases between.

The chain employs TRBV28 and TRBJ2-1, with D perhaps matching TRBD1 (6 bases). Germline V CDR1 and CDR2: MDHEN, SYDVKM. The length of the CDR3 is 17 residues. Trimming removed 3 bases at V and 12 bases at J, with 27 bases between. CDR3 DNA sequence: TGTGCCAGCAGTTTGGCCGCCGGGACATCGCCCGCCGTCGGGCAGTTCTTC. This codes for CASSLAAGTSPAVGQFF.

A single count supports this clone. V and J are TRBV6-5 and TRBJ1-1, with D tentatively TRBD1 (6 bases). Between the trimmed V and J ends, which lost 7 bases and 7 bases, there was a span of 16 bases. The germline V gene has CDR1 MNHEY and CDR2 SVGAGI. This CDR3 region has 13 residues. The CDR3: CASTGQGYGEAFF. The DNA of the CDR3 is TGTGCCAGCACGGGACAAGGGTACGGTGAAGCTTTCTTT.